This is a list of T cell receptor beta chains from one sample in a study of T cells expressing NK-cell markers. From the 5' RACE reads, TCRdb lists one entry per CDR3 protein and no DNA. This repertoire includes about 540,000 distinct CDR3 sequences. What was sequenced was blood T cells: a sorted CD56 or NKG2C T cell subset, CD4+ or CD8+ T cells, or bulk PBMC T cells (not recorded which). These receptors originate from a man younger than 35 in good health. Both conserved end residues are part of each CDR3.

v_gene: TRBV10-3
j_gene: TRBJ2-1
CDR3aa: CAISPSGGLYNEQFF

v_gene: TRBV4-1
j_gene: TRBJ2-2
CDR3aa: CASSPPRGELSGELFF

v_gene: TRBV11-1
j_gene: TRBJ2-5
CDR3aa: CASSPSSVGRLDGETQYF

v_gene: TRBV10-3
j_gene: TRBJ2-7
CDR3aa: CAISGEPGPVAGSYEQYF

v_gene: TRBV19
j_gene: TRBJ2-5
CDR3aa: CASSIQETQYF

v_gene: TRBV7-7
j_gene: TRBJ1-5
CDR3aa: CASSSKGQIFNQPQHF

v_gene: TRBV11-2
j_gene: TRBJ1-2
CDR3aa: CASSFSNFNGYTF

v_gene: TRBV20-1
j_gene: TRBJ1-1
CDR3aa: CSARDRRQGEAFF

v_gene: TRBV5-1
j_gene: TRBJ2-1
CDR3aa: CASSLRPGQGSYNEQFF

v_gene: TRBV7-2
j_gene: TRBJ2-7
CDR3aa: CASSAGRDFLEQYF

v_gene: TRBV20-1
j_gene: TRBJ2-7
CDR3aa: CSAQRRNYEQYF

v_gene: TRBV6-1
j_gene: TRBJ2-1
CDR3aa: CASRGSIAAEQFF

v_gene: TRBV5-1
j_gene: TRBJ2-7
CDR3aa: CASSSLTEQYF

v_gene: TRBV6-1
j_gene: TRBJ2-1
CDR3aa: CASSARLAGLHEQFF

v_gene: TRBV10-2
j_gene: TRBJ2-1
CDR3aa: CVTSGRMNEQFF

v_gene: TRBV5-1
j_gene: TRBJ2-1
CDR3aa: CASSLLADYNEQFF

v_gene: TRBV6-2/TRBV6-3
j_gene: TRBJ2-7
CDR3aa: CASHDPGSNYEQYF

v_gene: TRBV27
j_gene: TRBJ2-1
CDR3aa: CASSLSARFSGGDNEQFF

v_gene: TRBV5-4
j_gene: TRBJ2-1
CDR3aa: CASSLASGTGGNEQFF

v_gene: TRBV20-1
j_gene: TRBJ1-1
CDR3aa: CSATTWTADEAFF

v_gene: TRBV12-3/TRBV12-4
j_gene: TRBJ1-6
CDR3aa: CASTQWGGGSPLHF